This T cell receptor (beta chain) originates from a study of regulatory T cells in long-lasting Graves disease. Time point noted: newly diagnosed GD, antithyroid drugs for less than 3 months. PBMC RNA served as the TCR library source. To note about this clonotype: A far larger clone is off by one base, so a read error is likely.

Building of the TCR beta libraries involved iRepertoire HTBI primers and Arm-PCR of CDR3 regions. TCRdb processed the multiplex PCR reads anew with MiXCR; each CDR3 protein has one entry. The sample lists approximately 400,000 distinct CDR3 sequences, about 12% occurring once. The data were also submitted as part of a second study, on T cells in Graves' hyperthyroidism and ophthalmopathy.

This TCR was recovered from a woman aged 18-29 years with Graves disease. The sample consisted of peripheral blood mononuclear cells (PBMCs), taken at new diagnosis, from a patient treated with antithyroid drugs.

The CDR3 DNA follows: TGTGCCAGCAGTCCCATCCCGACAGGGGTGGGTGAGCAGTTCTTC. This gives the protein CASSPIPTGVGEQFF. The V gene is TRBV2, the J gene TRBJ2-1, with 8 bases identical to TRBD1. Germline V CDR1 and CDR2: SNHLY, FYNNEI. This CDR3 is built from 15 residues. Trimming cost V 5 bases and J 9 bases; bases outside gene matches: 12.